Each of the 23 T cell receptor beta chains below was sequenced from the same sample in a study of blood T cell repertoires in COVID-19. This table comes from immunoSEQ multiplex PCR, and its TCRdb copy is limited to in-frame clones, with some not included. The sample yields under 75,000 clones, approximately 92% seen once. Material: peripheral blood. Receptors were obtained from a man aged 45 to 65 with active COVID-19.

This chain joins TRBV18 and TRBJ1-1; D gene unclear. Trimming left V 3 bases short and J 7 bases short, with 9 bases between. Germline-derived CDR1 and CDR2 are KGHSH and LQKENI. The CDR3 length is 12 residues. The CDR3 bases are TGTGCCAGCTCACCCCGGTCCGATGAAGCTTTCTTT. This encodes CASSPRSDEAFF.

The chain carries TRBV2 and TRBJ1-4, with D unclear. The germline V gene has CDR1 SNHLY and CDR2 FYNNEI. The CDR3 extends over 14 amino acids. V lost 5 bases, J lost 0 bases, and 7 bases lay in between. In DNA form, the CDR3 reads TGTGCCAGCAGTTACATCTCAACTAATGAAAAACTGTTTTTT. Its protein product is CASSYISTNEKLFF.

The rearrangement links TRBV18 to TRBJ1-5, with D possibly being TRBD1 (6 bases). V was pared by 8 bases and J by 4 bases, with 12 bases between. In germline, CDR1 is KGHSH, CDR2 LQKENI. The CDR3 totals 13 residues. The DNA of the CDR3 is TGTGCCAGCACCAGGGACAAAAATCAGCCCCAGCATTTT. Amino acid sequence: CASTRDKNQPQHF. Complete variable domain (other parts from reference TRBV18 and TRBJ1-5): NAGVMQNPRHLVRRRGQEARLRCSPMKGHSHVYWYRQLPEEGLKFMVYLQKENIIDESGMPKERFSAEFPKEGPSILRIQQVVRGDSAAYFCASTRDKNQPQHFGDGTRLSIL.

This chain joins TRBV19 and TRBJ2-2; 10 nucleotides line up with TRBD1. The CDR3 loop spans 15 amino acids. CDR1 and CDR2 (germline): LNHDA, SQIVND (reference sequence). Trimming took 5 bases from V and 7 from J; bases not matched to a gene: 7. Here the CDR3 reads CASSAGTGVIGELFF. The CDR3 bases are TGTGCCAGTAGTGCGGGGACAGGGGTTATCGGGGAGCTGTTTTTT.

The chain carries TRBV30 and TRBJ1-1, with unresolved D. Per germline, CDR1 GTSNPN and CDR2 SVGIG (reference sequence). This CDR3 has 10 amino acids. V was cut by 4 bases and J by 7 bases, with 7 bases left in between. This chain's CDR3 is CAWTRLEAFF. The DNA of the CDR3 is TGTGCCTGGACTAGGCTTGAAGCTTTCTTT.

The gene calls are TRBV11-3 and TRBJ2-1; D gene ambiguous. Germline assignment: CDR1 SGHNT and CDR2 YENEEA. Trimming left V 1 base short and J 3 bases short, with 7 bases between. The CDR3 length is 14 residues. CDR3 coding DNA: TGTGCCAGCAGCTTAGGTCACGGCTACAATGAGCAGTTCTTC. Residues: CASSLGHGYNEQFF.

This clone was detected once. V usage is TRBV10-3 and J usage is TRBJ1-5; no definite D call. The germline V gene encodes CDR1 ENHRY and CDR2 SYGVKD. The CDR3 runs 16 residues. V was cut by 2 bases and J by 1 base, with 12 bases left in between. The CDR3 nucleotides read TGTGCCATCAGTGAGGCCAGCGGTAGGAGCAATCAGCCCCAGCATTTT. The encoded protein is CAISEASGRSNQPQHF.

This rearrangement joins TRBV6-5 to TRBJ2-7; D may be TRBD1 (5 bases). The V end was cut by 5 bases, the J end by 4 bases, with 9 bases between. This CDR3 region has 12 residues. Per the germline V gene, CDR1 is MNHEY and CDR2 is SVGAGI. CDR3 residues: CASSPQGYEQYF. For the CDR3, the DNA is TGTGCCAGCAGTCCCCAGGGATACGAGCAGTACTTC.

The rearrangement uses TRBV5-1 and TRBJ2-7; possibly TRBD2 for D (6 bases). CDR1 and CDR2 from the germline V gene are SGHRS and YFSETQ. The V end was cut by 6 bases, the J end by 7 bases, with 20 bases between. The CDR3 loop spans 14 amino acids. The CDR3 region has the DNA TGCGCCAGCATGGGGGGATTTCAGAACAGAGAGCAGTACTTC. Its translation: CASMGGFQNREQYF.

This clone was observed a single time. The gene calls are TRBV5-1 and TRBJ2-7; a weak D match, TRBD1 (5 bases). Germline V gene sequence: CDR1 SGHRS, CDR2 YFSETQ. The CDR3 loop spans 14 amino acids. V lost 0 bases and J 2 bases, leaving 9 bases between the germline ends. The CDR3 sequence: CASSLDRRTYEQYF. As DNA, the CDR3 is TGCGCCAGCAGCTTGGACAGGCGAACCTACGAGCAGTACTTC.

The chain carries TRBV5-1 and TRBJ1-2; no definite D call. V was pared by 0 bases and J by 1 base, with 7 bases between. CDR3 size: 14 residues. Germline V gives CDR1 SGHRS, CDR2 YFSETQ. Here the CDR3 DNA reads TGCGCCAGCAGCTTGGAAGCCGGTAACTATGGCTACACCTTC. Protein: CASSLEAGNYGYTF.

The CDR3 nucleotides are TGTGCCAGCAGCCAAGGGAGATTTAGCTCCTACGAGCAGTACTTC. Amino acids: CASSQGRFSSYEQYF. V and J are TRBV11-2 and TRBJ2-7, with a weak D call TRBD2 (5 bases). Germline V gene lookup returns CDR1 SGHAT and CDR2 FQNNGV. The CDR3 runs 15 residues. V dropped 5 bases and J dropped 0 bases, with 14 bases sitting between them.

V is TRBV7-2 and J is TRBJ1-1; perhaps TRBD1 as D (5 bases). V lost 5 bases and J lost 1, with 23 bases in between. Germline V gives CDR1 SGHTA, CDR2 FQGNSA. The CDR3 totals 18 residues. The CDR3 DNA reads TGTGCCAGCAGCCACATTAGCGGGGGAGCCAATTGGAACACTGAAGCTTTCTTT. This translates into CASSHISGGANWNTEAFF.

The DNA of the CDR3 is TGTGCCAGCAGTCCCCAGGCGCCAGGGGCATTAGCTAACTATGGCTACACCTTC. Translating gives CASSPQAPGALANYGYTF. This sequence joins TRBV6-6 and TRBJ1-2, with D possibly matching TRBD1 (6 bases). This CDR3 spans 18 amino acids. Germline CDR1 MNHNY, CDR2 SVGAGI (reference sequence). The V end lost 5 bases, the J end lost 0 bases, and 22 bases lay between the germline ends.

V is TRBV5-4 and J is TRBJ2-2; D is ambiguous. From germline, CDR1 is SGHNT and CDR2 YYREEE (reference sequence). The CDR3 is 13 amino acids. V lost 3 bases and J lost 1, with 4 bases in between. The CDR3 here is CASSSKNTGELFF. The CDR3 nucleotides are TGTGCCAGCAGCTCCAAGAACACCGGGGAGCTGTTTTTT.

V and J are TRBV7-2 and TRBJ2-7; D is possibly TRBD1 (6 bases). The germline V gene encodes CDR1 SGHTA and CDR2 FQGNSA. This CDR3 comprises 17 residues. V lost 7 bases to trimming and J lost 3 bases, with 25 bases between them. The CDR3 DNA sequence: TGTGCCAGCACTTATAGAATGCTAGGGGGAACTTTCTACGAGCAGTACTTC. Protein product: CASTYRMLGGTFYEQYF. The full variable domain, with the rest looked up from reference TRBV7-2 and TRBJ2-7, is GAGVSQSPSNKVTEKGKDVELRCDPISGHTALYWYRQSLGQGLEFLIYFQGNSAPDKSGLPSDRFSAERTGGSVSTLTIQRTQQEDSAVYLCASTYRMLGGTFYEQYFGPGTRLTVT.

The chain carries TRBV9 and TRBJ2-5; 9 bases fit TRBD2. The ends lost 5 bases at V and 3 bases at J; junction bases unmatched: 17. CDR3 length: 18 amino acids. Germline V lookup: CDR1 SGDLS, CDR2 YYNGEE. The CDR3 is CASSWGMRGGLVEETQYF. The CDR3 DNA sequence: TGTGCCAGCAGTTGGGGCATGCGGGGGGGCTTAGTGGAAGAGACCCAGTACTTC.

The V gene is TRBV4-3, the J gene TRBJ2-1; 7 bases line up with TRBD2. Trimming removed 4 bases from V and 7 bases from J; junction bases left unmatched: 7. Germline assignment: CDR1 LGHNA and CDR2 YSLEER. The CDR3 loop spans 14 amino acids. The CDR3 region is CASSLGGLGNEQFF. CDR3 DNA: TGCGCCAGCAGCCTGGGAGGGTTGGGGAATGAGCAGTTCTTC.

This clone was picked up one time. The chain's CDR3 is CASSLSRRGNTEAFF. In DNA, the CDR3 is TGTGCCAGCAGTTTATCGCGGAGGGGGAACACTGAAGCTTTCTTT. The genes are TRBV27 and TRBJ1-1; D might be TRBD1 (5 bases). The CDR3 is made up of 15 amino acids. Germline V gene sequence: CDR1 MNHEY, CDR2 SMNVEV (reference sequence). The V end was cut by 0 bases, the J end by 1 base, with 9 bases between.

The J gene is TRBJ2-3, the V gene TRBV2, with TRBD1 matching over 8 bases. The germline gives CDR1 SNHLY, CDR2 FYNNEI. The V gene end was trimmed by 3 bases and the J gene end by 5 bases; junction bases not matched to a gene: 4. This CDR3 has 14 residues. In DNA form, the CDR3 reads TGTGCCAGCAGTGATACAGGGGGAGGAGATACGCAGTATTTT. Its protein is CASSDTGGGDTQYF.

This chain links TRBV5-4 with TRBJ1-1; D is uncertain. This CDR3 is built from 14 residues. Germline assignment: CDR1 SGHNT and CDR2 YYREEE (reference sequence). V gave up 4 bases and J gave up 4 bases, with 14 bases separating them. The CDR3 region has the DNA TGTGCCAGCAGCGCGGCGGGGAGGATCACTGAAGCTTTCTTT. Translated: CASSAAGRITEAFF.

This clone was found once. The chain employs TRBV10-3 and TRBJ2-3; D may be TRBD1 (6 bases). Trimming left V 6 bases short and J 3 bases short, with 10 bases between. The CDR3 runs 13 residues. CDR1 and CDR2 from the germline V gene are ENHRY and SYGVKD. In DNA form, the CDR3 reads TGTGCCATCAGGACAGGAGCTACAGATACGCAGTATTTT. Translated: CAIRTGATDTQYF.

The chain employs TRBV7-8 and TRBJ2-6, with 7 bases aligning to TRBD1. This CDR3 is built from 15 residues. Germline V CDR1 and CDR2: SGHVS, FQNEAQ. After removal of 6 bases from V and 3 bases from J, the junction contained 5 bases not matched to a gene. DNA of the CDR3: TGTGCCAGCAGAACCAGGGGGAATGGGGCCAACGTCCTGACTTTC. It translates to CASRTRGNGANVLTF.